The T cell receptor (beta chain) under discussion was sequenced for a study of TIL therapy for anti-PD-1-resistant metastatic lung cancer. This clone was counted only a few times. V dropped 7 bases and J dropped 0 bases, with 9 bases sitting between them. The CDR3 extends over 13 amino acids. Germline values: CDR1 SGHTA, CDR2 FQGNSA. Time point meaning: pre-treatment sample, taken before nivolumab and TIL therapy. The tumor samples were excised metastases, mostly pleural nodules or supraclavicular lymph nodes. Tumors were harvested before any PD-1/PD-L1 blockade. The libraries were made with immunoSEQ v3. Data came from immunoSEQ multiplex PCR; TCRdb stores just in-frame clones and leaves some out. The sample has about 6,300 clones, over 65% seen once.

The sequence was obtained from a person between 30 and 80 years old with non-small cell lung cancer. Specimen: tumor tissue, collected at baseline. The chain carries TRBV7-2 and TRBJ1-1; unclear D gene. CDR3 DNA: TGTGCCAGCAACCAACAGATGAACACTGAAGCTTTCTTT. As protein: CASNQQMNTEAFF.